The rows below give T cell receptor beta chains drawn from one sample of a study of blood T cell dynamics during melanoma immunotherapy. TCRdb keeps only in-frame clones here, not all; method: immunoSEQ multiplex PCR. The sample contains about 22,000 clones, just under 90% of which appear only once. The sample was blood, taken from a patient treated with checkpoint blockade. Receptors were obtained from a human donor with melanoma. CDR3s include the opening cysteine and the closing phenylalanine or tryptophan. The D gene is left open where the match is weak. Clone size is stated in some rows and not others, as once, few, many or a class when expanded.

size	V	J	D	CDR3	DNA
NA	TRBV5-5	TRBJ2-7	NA	CASSLVYEQYF	TGTGCCAGCAGCTTGGTTTACGAGCAGTACTTC
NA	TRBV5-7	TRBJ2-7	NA	CASSGDLPDF	TGTGCCAGCAGCGGGGACTTGCCGGACTTC
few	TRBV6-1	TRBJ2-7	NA	CASTQGGYEQYF	TGTGCCAGCACGCAGGGGGGGTACGAGCAGTACTTC
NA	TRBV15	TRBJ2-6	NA	CATSRAGGAGANVLTF	TGTGCCACCAGCAGAGCTGGGGGTGCTGGGGCCAACGTCCTGACTTTC
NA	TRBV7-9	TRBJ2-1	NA	CASSFSAIGGTLSGEQFF	TGTGCCAGCAGCTTTAGCGCAATAGGCGGGACCCTTTCGGGTGAGCAGTTCTTC
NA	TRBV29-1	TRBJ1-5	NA	CSVWEGVSNQPQHF	TGCAGCGTTTGGGAGGGGGTGAGCAATCAGCCCCAGCATTTT
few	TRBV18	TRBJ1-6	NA	CASSPTASSYNSPLHF	TGTGCCAGCTCACCGACAGCAAGCTCCTATAATTCACCCCTCCACTTT
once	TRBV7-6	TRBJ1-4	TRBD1	CASSRGSIAGQTNEKLFF	TGTGCCAGCAGCCGGGGGAGTATCGCGGGACAGACTAATGAAAAACTGTTTTTT
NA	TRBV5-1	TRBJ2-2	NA	CASSLVRSNTGELFF	TGCGCCAGCAGCTTGGTTAGATCGAACACCGGGGAGCTGTTTTTT
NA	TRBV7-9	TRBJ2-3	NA	CASSLAQGGWTDTQYF	TGTGCCAGCAGCTTAGCACAGGGGGGGTGGACAGATACGCAGTATTTT
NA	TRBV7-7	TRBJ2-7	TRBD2	CASSLGASGSYEQYF	TGTGCCAGCAGCTTAGGGGCTAGCGGGAGCTACGAGCAGTACTTC
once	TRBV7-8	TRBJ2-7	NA	CATRGRGYEQYF	TGTGCCACCCGAGGAAGGGGTTACGAGCAGTACTTC
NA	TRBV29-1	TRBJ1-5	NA	CSVADSGGQPQHF	TGCAGCGTCGCCGACAGTGGAGGTCAGCCCCAGCATTTT
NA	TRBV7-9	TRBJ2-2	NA	CASSSQQTGELFF	TGTGCCAGCAGCTCACAGCAAACCGGGGAGCTGTTTTTT
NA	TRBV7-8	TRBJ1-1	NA	CASSLGRNTEAFF	TGTGCCAGCAGCCTCGGGCGGAACACTGAAGCTTTCTTT
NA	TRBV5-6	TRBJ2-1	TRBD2	CASSRTAGLANEQFF	TGTGCCAGCAGCAGAACAGCGGGATTAGCCAATGAGCAGTTCTTC
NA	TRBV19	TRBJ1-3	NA	CASSIRQALSGNTIYF	TGTGCCAGTAGTATCCGACAGGCCCTCTCTGGAAACACCATATATTTT
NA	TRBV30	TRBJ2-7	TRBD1	CAWSVGGTGWGEQYF	TGTGCCTGGAGTGTCGGCGGGACAGGTTGGGGGGAGCAGTACTTC
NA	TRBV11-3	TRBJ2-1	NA	CASSLVGGVPKQFF	TGTGCCAGCAGCTTAGTTGGGGGTGTTCCCAAACAGTTCTTC
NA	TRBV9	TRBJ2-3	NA	CASSPFSAGTDTQYF	TGTGCCAGCAGCCCATTCTCTGCGGGCACAGATACGCAGTATTTT
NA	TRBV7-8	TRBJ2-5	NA	CASRVGGGETQYF	TGTGCCAGCAGGGTAGGGGGAGGAGAGACCCAGTACTTC
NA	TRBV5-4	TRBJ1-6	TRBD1	CASSWTGDGSLHF	TGTGCCAGCAGCTGGACAGGGGATGGGTCCCTCCACTTT
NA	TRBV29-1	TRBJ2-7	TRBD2	CSVAHSGDSYEQYF	TGCAGCGTTGCCCATAGCGGGGACTCCTACGAGCAGTACTTC
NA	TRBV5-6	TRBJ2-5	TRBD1	CASSEGTGGETQYF	TGTGCCAGCAGCGAAGGGACAGGGGGAGAGACCCAGTACTTC
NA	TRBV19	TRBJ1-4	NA	CASSPRDRGNEKLFF	TGTGCCAGTAGTCCCCGGGACCGTGGAAATGAAAAACTGTTTTTT
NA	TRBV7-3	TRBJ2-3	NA	CASSPLSSADTQYF	TGTGCCAGCAGCCCCCTGTCTAGCGCAGATACGCAGTATTTT
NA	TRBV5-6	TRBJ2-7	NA	CASSLGTDRSYEQYF	TGTGCCAGCAGCTTGGGTACGGACCGCTCCTACGAGCAGTACTTC